These 16 T cell receptor beta chains were all obtained from the same sample, sequenced in a study of Graves' ophthalmopathy and Graves' hyperthyroidism. The sequenced template was RNA, covering the TCR beta CDR3 region. An opening RT-PCR round employed HTBI primers and preceded a second-round multiplex PCR. TCRdb redid the calling of the multiplex PCR reads with MiXCR, one entry per CDR3 protein. The sample lists roughly 610,000 distinct CDR3 sequences, about 24% seen once, with approximately 7% in the top ten. Material for sequencing was peripheral blood. All receptors derive from a young woman with stable Graves' hyperthyroidism. Some clones in this sample may be carry-over from other donors' samples.

This clonotype was counted a few times. The missing conserved phenylalanine or tryptophan at the end of this CDR3 makes a read error likely. The CDR3, as DNA: TGCGCCAGCAGCTTGGCGGGGGGGCGAGTGAACACCGGGGAGCTGTTTTGT. This codes for CASSLAGGRVNTGELFC. The chain carries TRBV5-1 and TRBJ2-2; 8 nucleotides line up with TRBD2. CDR1 is SGHRS, CDR2 YFSETQ, per germline. The J segment lost 1 base and the V segment lost 0 bases, leaving 5 bases of the junction unmatched. The CDR3 has 17 residues.

The V and J genes are TRBV11-2 and TRBJ2-5; D is tentatively TRBD1 or TRBD2 (5 bases each). Germline CDR1 is SGHAT and CDR2 is FQNNGV. Trimming shortened V by 1 base and J by 5 bases, and 17 bases separated the two germline ends. This CDR3 is 16 amino acids long. The CDR3 here is CASSLATGTQRETQYF. As DNA, the CDR3 is TGTGCCAGCAGCTTAGCAACCGGGACGCAACGGGAGACCCAGTACTTC.

This clonotype has ten or more counts. V gene TRBV9 combines with J gene TRBJ2-7; D is tentatively TRBD1 or TRBD2 (5 bases each). Germline assignment: CDR1 SGDLS and CDR2 YYNGEE. The CDR3 loop spans 14 amino acids. V shed 3 bases and J shed 2 bases, with 12 bases lying between them. The CDR3 coding sequence is TGTGCCAGCAGCGCCCCGGGACCCCCCTACGAGCAGTACTTC. Encoded protein: CASSAPGPPYEQYF. The full variable domain, with the rest looked up from reference TRBV9 and TRBJ2-7, is DSGVTQTPKHLITATGQRVTLRCSPRSGDLSVYWYQQSLDQGLQFLIQYYNGEERAKGNILERFSAQQFPDLHSELNLSSLELGDSALYFCASSAPGPPYEQYFGPGTRLTVT.

This clonotype was detected ten times or more. The rearrangement uses TRBV15 and TRBJ1-1; no definite D call. Germline values: CDR1 LNHNV, CDR2 YYDKDF (reference sequence). CDR3 length: 14 residues. V was clipped by 1 base and J by 6 bases, with 12 bases between them. CDR3 nucleotide sequence: TGTGCCACCAGCAGAGTACGCGGGGTTGCTGAAGCTTTCTTT. Its protein is CATSRVRGVAEAFF.

This clonotype was counted at least ten times. This rearrangement joins TRBV14 to TRBJ2-7; the D gene is possibly TRBD1 (6 bases). V was cut by 2 bases and J by 3 bases, with 17 bases left in between. The germline CDR1 and CDR2 sequences are SGHDN and FVKESK. The CDR3 is 16 residues long. The CDR3 spells CASSQRIRGAIYEQYF. CDR3 bases: TGTGCCAGCAGCCAAAGGATCAGGGGCGCCATCTACGAGCAGTACTTC.

This clonotype was detected many times. This chain joins TRBV6-5 and TRBJ1-5; no clear D gene. CDR3 length: 16 residues. Trimming stripped 7 bases from V and 0 bases from J, with 16 bases between. Germline CDR1 is MNHEY and CDR2 is SVGAGI. CDR3 coding DNA: TGTGCCAGCACCCATAAACCCGTCGGTAGCAATCAGCCCCAGCATTTT. It codes for CASTHKPVGSNQPQHF.

The sample holds many counts of this clonotype. V gene TRBV27 combines with J gene TRBJ2-7, with 9 bases fitting TRBD1. Germline CDR1 and CDR2: MNHEY and SMNVEV (reference sequence). The CDR3 length is 17 residues. V lost 4 bases to trimming and J lost 2 bases; unmatched junction nucleotides: 12. The CDR3 loop is CASSYTGQGKFPYEQYF. CDR3 DNA: TGTGCCAGCAGTTACACGGGACAGGGTAAATTTCCCTACGAGCAGTACTTC.

J is TRBJ2-5 and V is TRBV5-1; perhaps TRBD2 as D (5 bases). The CDR3 spans 14 residues. The germline gives CDR1 SGHRS, CDR2 YFSETQ. V was shortened by 0 bases and J by 1 base, with 7 bases between the two germline ends. The CDR3 is CASSLVLAQETQYF. For the CDR3, the DNA is TGCGCCAGCAGCTTGGTCCTAGCCCAAGAGACCCAGTACTTC.

This clonotype was seen at least ten times. A read error may be the cause here, since a much bigger clone is one base away. The chain joins TRBV6-5 to TRBJ1-1; D is undetermined. CDR1 and CDR2 from the germline V gene are MNHEY and SVGAGI. The CDR3 extends over 12 amino acids. V lost 2 bases to trimming and J lost 3 bases, with 4 bases between them. The DNA for the CDR3 is TGTGCCAGCAGTTACGTGGACACTGAAGCTTTCTTT. This sequence encodes CASSYVDTEAFF.

This clonotype was seen at least ten times. V and J are TRBV15 and TRBJ2-2; 10 bases agree with TRBD2. V shed 6 bases, J shed 5 bases, and the junction held 6 bases outside the gene matches. This CDR3 has 15 residues. CDR1 is LNHNV and CDR2 is YYDKDF in the germline V gene (reference sequence). CDR3 DNA: TGTGCCACCAGTCTTAGCGGGGGGCGGACCGGGGAGCTGTTTTTT. This encodes CATSLSGGRTGELFF.

This clonotype was seen ten or more times. This chain connects TRBV5-6 to TRBJ2-7, with 11 positions matching TRBD1. Germline V gene lookup returns CDR1 SGHDT and CDR2 YYEEEE. After removal of 2 bases from V and 3 bases from J, the junction contained 4 bases not matched to a gene. This CDR3 comprises 15 residues. The CDR3 coding sequence is TGTGCCAGCAGCTTCGGGACAGGGGGACACTACGAGCAGTACTTC. As protein: CASSFGTGGHYEQYF.

This clonotype has ten or more counts. The rearrangement joins TRBV6-1 to TRBJ2-7; 11 bases are a match to TRBD2. J gave up 0 bases and V 6 bases, and 13 bases lay outside the gene matches. The CDR3 has 18 amino acids. Germline V gene data show CDR1 as MNHNS and CDR2 as SASEGT. This CDR3 reads CASSWKTSGTGFSYEQYF. The DNA of the CDR3 is TGTGCCAGCAGCTGGAAGACTAGCGGGACCGGTTTCTCCTACGAGCAGTACTTC.

At least ten counts were recorded for this clonotype. The chain couples TRBV6-4 to TRBJ1-2; D might be TRBD1 (6 bases). Germline V gene sequence: CDR1 MRHNA, CDR2 SNTAGT. V was trimmed by 8 bases and J by 2 bases, leaving 24 bases between them. This CDR3 is 17 amino acids long. The CDR3 sequence: CASSNQGGGRPNYGYTF. The CDR3 coding sequence is TGTGCCAGCTCAAATCAGGGTGGGGGCCGCCCCAACTATGGCTACACCTTC.

The chain combines TRBV29-1 with TRBJ2-7; D perhaps matches TRBD1 (5 bases). V was cut by 0 bases and J by 0 bases, with 12 bases left in between. Germline-derived CDR1 and CDR2 are SQVTM and ANQGSEA. The CDR3 totals 15 residues. As DNA, the CDR3 is TGCAGCGTTGAAGAGGGGCAGGGCCTCTCCTACGAGCAGTACTTC. Its protein is CSVEEGQGLSYEQYF.

This clonotype was counted many times. The gene calls are TRBV11-1 and TRBJ2-7; a weak D match, TRBD1 (6 bases). V was pared by 5 bases and J by 0 bases, with 11 bases between. Germline V lookup: CDR1 SGHAT, CDR2 FQDESV (reference sequence). CDR3 length: 14 amino acids. The CDR3 region has the DNA TGTGCCAGCAGCCTCCGGGACACCTCCTACGAGCAGTACTTC. This translates into CASSLRDTSYEQYF. Looking up the rest from reference TRBV11-1 and TRBJ2-7 gives the full variable domain: EAEVAQSPRYKITEKSQAVAFWCDPISGHATLYWYRQILGQGPELLVQFQDESVVDDSQLPKDRFSAERLKGVDSTLKIQPAELGDSAMYLCASSLRDTSYEQYFGPGTRLTVT.

This clonotype was observed at least ten times. J is TRBJ1-5 and V is TRBV2; D gene uncertain. CDR3 length: 15 amino acids. Trimming shortened V by 2 bases and J by 0 bases, and 8 bases separated the two germline ends. Germline V gives CDR1 SNHLY, CDR2 FYNNEI. The CDR3 protein is CASSERAYSNQPQHF. DNA of the CDR3: TGTGCCAGCAGTGAAAGGGCCTATAGCAATCAGCCCCAGCATTTT.